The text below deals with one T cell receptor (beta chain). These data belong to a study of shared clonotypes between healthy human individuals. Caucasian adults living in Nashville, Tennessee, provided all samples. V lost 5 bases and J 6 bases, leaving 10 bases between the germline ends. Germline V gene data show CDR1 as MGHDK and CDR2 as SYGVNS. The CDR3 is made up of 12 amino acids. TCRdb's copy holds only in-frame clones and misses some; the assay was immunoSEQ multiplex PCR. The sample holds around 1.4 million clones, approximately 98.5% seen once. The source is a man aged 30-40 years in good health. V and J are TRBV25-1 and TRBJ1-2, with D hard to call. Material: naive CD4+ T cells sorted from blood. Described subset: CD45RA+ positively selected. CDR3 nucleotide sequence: TGTGCCAGCAGTACGGTCCGGAATGGCTACACCTTC. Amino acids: CASSTVRNGYTF.